The present entry profiles one T cell receptor (beta chain) with its context. Its antigen is unknown. No qualities accompany the bases; no much larger clone lies one base away. All donors were healthy Caucasians. Three pairs of female monozygotic twins, all aged 18 to 29 years, were included in the twin cohort. RNA for TCR libraries was isolated from peripheral blood mononuclear cells. Preparation of the library involved 5' RACE. These reads were obtained on an Illumina HiSeq 2000. Template switching introduced a universal primer binding site; the final cDNA contained a unique molecular identifier, enabling accurate counting of TCR cDNA molecules. First-strand cDNA for TCR alpha and beta chains was synthesized from specific primers in the conserved constant-segment region. To control for contamination, every cDNA library was double barcoded, receiving both a SMART-Mk sample barcode and Illumina barcodes. TruSeq adapter sequences, together with Illumina sample barcodes, were added in two successive PCR steps. Sequencing of the TCR alpha and beta cDNA libraries was done on the Illumina HiSeq platform using custom primers. The paper's processing steps were these. MiGEC was used to process raw reads and extract unique molecular identifiers, and MiXCR was used to find CDR3 positions. Recombination models were inferred per individual with the repgenHMM and IGoR tools using an EM algorithm. Shared clonotypes were analyzed with the tcR package in R, and sharing was normalized by the product of cloneset sizes. Out-of-frame nonproductive sequences were analyzed to study raw recombination free of thymic and clonal selection effects. TCRdb took the public reads, trimmed them with fastp at Q25, ran MiXCR for clone calling and kept in-frame beta chains. A single entry per CDR3 protein holds the most common genes and DNA from its merged rows. These V and J calls rely on TCRdb rather than the paper's analysis. The sample includes roughly 750,000 distinct CDR3 sequences, with around 20% observed a single time. The ten most abundant clones make up approximately 4.3% of the sample.

CDR1 and CDR2 are drawn from the germline V gene (reference sequence): DFQATT, SNEGSKA. The CDR3 measures 12 amino acids from cysteine to phenylalanine. The read is trimmed to its CDR3 DNA, 36 bases read in frame from base 1. The V end loses 7 bases and the J end loses 7 bases, and a stretch of 15 bases separates them. This sample was taken from a study of identical twins (dated by TCRdb to the mid-2010s). As for the study more broadly: The study deep-sequenced TCR alpha and beta repertoires from monozygotic twins, unrelated adults of various ages and cord blood to test whether fetal clonotypes persist. To rule out contamination, the twin experiments were replicated at different times with different library preparation protocols. Study-wide findings and limitations: Compared with coincidental sharing between unrelated individuals, out-of-frame TCR alpha sequences shared between twins had an excess of sequences with low generation probability. In monozygotic twins, out-of-frame TCR alpha sharing was systematically underestimated by recombination models, although the models agreed with sharing between unrelated individuals. A weaker excess of twin sharing was found in beta out-of-frame sequences because the signal-to-noise ratio was lowered by fewer shared sequences. Invariant T cells such as MAIT and iNKT could partly confound zero-insertion analyses, though diverse VJ usage argued against this for most clonotypes. Because the same donors could not be followed over many years, the conclusions depended on cross-sectional statistical analysis. Abundant cord blood beta clonotypes carried fewer insertions; young adult naive repertoires showed a weaker similar trend, while memory repertoires showed none.

These same records also appear under a second study, on T cells expressing NK-cell markers. From the second report: In sorted CD3+CD56+NKG2C+, CD3+CD56+NKG2C- and CD3+CD56-NKG2C+ T-cell subsets from about 8 donors, TCR beta-chain repertoires were profiled. Of the eight sequenced donors, seven were found to be HCMV-seropositive and one was found to be HCMV-seronegative. In several experiments an anti-gammadeltaTCR antibody was added to restrict sorting to alphabetaTCR-expressing T cells. In more than five donors, the dominant CD3+CD56+NKG2C+ clonotypes were found to rank among the top 10 CD8+ clonotypes and to make up about 1.0-7.5% of CD8+ T cells. Those dominant clonotypes were again the most abundant among CD3+CD56-NKG2C+ cells in a few donors, at roughly 25-60.1%. Whether the expanded NKG2C-expressing T cell clones were specific for HCMV antigens was left unclear. Randomly selected healthy volunteers, three men and five women, were used as the eight sequenced donors. HCMV serostatus was determined by detecting HCMV-specific IgG in serum with a commercial ELISA kit. Bulk peripheral blood T-cell repertoires were additionally sequenced from unsorted PBMC for about 6 donors. MIGEC handled demultiplexing of the reads and grouping by UMI, while MiTCR was used to assemble and quantify clonotypes. To exclude erroneous sequences, any TCR cDNA sequence not supported by at least two reads was discarded. The tcR package was used for downstream repertoire analysis, and clonotypes were matched between fractions using CDR3 nucleotide sequence together with V segment. VDJmatch was used to annotate antigen specificity against VDJdb, with one amino acid substitution in CDR3 permitted.

The receptor's source is a woman aged 18-29 years in good health. Recombination connected TRBV20-1 to TRBJ2-3; possibly the D gene is TRBD2, per 6 matching bases. Sequenced sample: PBMCs. The DNA reads as follows: TGCAGTGTACGGCGGGGTGTGAATACGCAGTATTTT. Its coded protein is CSVRRGVNTQYF.